This T cell receptor (beta chain) was obtained from a study of human T cells and chemical hapten exposure. At the level of the study: Researchers reported sensitizing an approximately 2 cm by approximately 2 cm upper inner arm skin site with 2% DPC. DPC 0.01% went on the upper back by patch test, with reading at 6 days.

Specified time point: patch test 3, about 24 weeks after DPC sensitization. Treatment indicated: therapeutic diphenylcyclopropenone sensitization with weekly scalp DPC. TCRdb ran MiXCR on the RACE reads and lists one entry per CDR3 protein. The profile shows 75,000 to 90,000 distinct CDR3 sequences, about a tenth of them singletons. V was clipped by 2 bases and J by 3 bases; unmatched bases: 9. The CDR3 sequence is 18 residues long. Germline CDR1 MNHEY, CDR2 SVGEGT. This clonotype was detected only a few times. This specimen consisted of whole blood, obtained in connection with sensitization to the hapten diphenylcyclopropenone (DPC). The chain has TRBV6-2 or TRBV6-3 and TRBJ2-1; 11 bases are shared with TRBD2. This TCR was sampled from a woman aged 45-60 years with alopecia areata. Some clones in this sample may be carry-over from other donors' samples. The CDR3 nucleotides read TGTGCCAGCAGTTACGGGCCTAGCGGGAGGCAAAGCTACAATGAGCAGTTCTTC. Translating gives CASSYGPSGRQSYNEQFF.